This TCR beta chain was recorded in a study of T cell responses to AZD1222 COVID-19 vaccine (dated by TCRdb to the early 2020s). Broadly, across the study: A total of 230 or so trial participants underwent TCR sequencing, of whom 200 to 220 received two doses of AZD1222 and some 26 received two doses of the MenACWY control vaccine. Trial participants were enrolled by age into subgroups of 18-55, 56-69 and 70-plus years, and around 140, 26 and 57 TCR-sequenced participants, respectively, were included in these subgroups. What the research found in general, with its limitations: After two AZD1222 doses, both the breadth and the depth of spike-specific TCRs were significantly higher than at day 0 and than in MenACWY recipients. Conclusions about previously exposed vaccinees were limited because only five to seven AZD1222 recipients were SARS-CoV-2 seropositive at baseline. Reportedly, almost half of the unique spike-specific TCRs recognized epitopes lying outside the regions that are mutated in the B.1.351 and B.1.1.7 variants. Vaccine-associated CD4 TCRs spanned the whole spike protein, with dominant responses in regions 160-218 and 743-854. Participants were mostly white British and included more females than males, and it was suggested by the authors that clonal diversity may have been underestimated. Because no samples from the day 14 peak response were available, repertoires could be characterized only after the peak T cell response. In the small 56-69-year group, the increase in depth fell short of significance, most likely because of low power.

From a lookup of the germline V gene (reference sequence), CDR1 and CDR2 are LNHDA and SQIVND. The CDR3 starts with the cysteine, ends with the phenylalanine, and has 13 residues. Only the CDR3 region is kept as DNA, spanning 39 bases read in frame from base 1. Trimming takes 7 bases off V and 4 bases off J; junction bases not matched to a gene: 3. The CDR3 regions of human TCRbeta chains were analyzed by immunosequencing. Under the source paper's analysis protocol: TCRs in the repertoires were matched against a reference library of SARS-CoV-2-specific TCRs that had been generated with the MIRA antigen-specificity platform. Breadth was defined as the fraction of unique TCRs that were SARS-CoV-2-associated. Depth was defined as the fraction of total T cells that were SARS-CoV-2-associated. Using the MIRA data, each spike-specific TCR was mapped to the spike region that the TCR reacts to and placed in a CD4 or CD8 class. Log10-transformed breadth and depth values were compared by one-way ANOVA with Sidak's multiple comparisons tests. Held by TCRdb, this immuneACCESS table contains in-frame sequences only and omits some clones. Under half of the omission traces to an unresolved V gene where checked; the cause of the rest is unknown. That table furnishes V, J and clone size, whereas the DNA furnished D and trimming. This sample has under 200,000 clones in its table, and 92% of those were observed once. The ten biggest clones cover 1% to 1.5% of the sample.

The sample's time point label, in plain terms: about 28 days (+/-7) after the second vaccine dose. Because spike-specific TCR depth and breadth did not differ between the two schedules, AZD1222 recipients who got a second dose at roughly 4 weeks were pooled with those who got a second dose at roughly 12 weeks. Samples from vaccinated people were obtained from the UK trials COV001 and COV002, which included a single-blind randomized controlled phase 2/3 trial of AZD1222 (ChAdOx1 nCoV-19) in healthy adults. For TCRbeta chain sequencing, PBMC samples were collected from trial participants at day 0 and at day 28 after the second dose. As to this clone: Its specific antigen is unknown. Base-call qualities are not available, and no considerably larger clone is one nucleotide away.

The receptor's source is an adult who received the AZD1222 COVID-19 vaccine. The specimen comprised peripheral blood, sampled 28 days after the second AZD1222 dose. The chain uses TRBV19 and TRBJ2-2, with TRBD2 identical over 7 junction bases. The bases read TGTGCCAGTATGGCGGGAGCCACCGGGGAGCTGTTTTTT. Translated, it gives CASMAGATGELFF.